This TCR beta chain was identified during a study of shared clonotypes between healthy human individuals. Genomic DNA per cell subset filled all wells of several immunoSEQ plates. The repertoire was sequenced with immunoSEQ multiplex PCR; TCRdb's copy has only in-frame clones and lacks some. Of over a million clones listed, 96% are singletons. In regard to this clone: Its target is unknown.

Donors had no recently reported acute infections or vaccinations and were HIV-negative. Study-wide points: The sampled material consisted only of blood, and tissue repertoires are likely to differ. Among four donors, approximately 5% of naive CD4 clonotypes were found in common.

CDR3 length: 16 amino acids. V lost 0 bases to trimming and J lost 9 bases, with 21 bases between them. The V gene's germline CDR1 is SGHDT and CDR2 YYEEEE. This TCR came from a man aged 25-40 years in good health. The chain carries TRBV5-6 and TRBJ2-5; D possibly corresponds to TRBD1 (6 bases). The sample was naive CD4+ T cells sorted from blood. Regarding subset: CD45RA+ positively selected. CDR3 in amino acids: CASSLVPWTAGEAQYF. The CDR3 bases are TGTGCCAGCAGCTTGGTTCCCTGGACAGCCGGTGAGGCCCAGTACTTC.